A single T cell receptor beta chain is shown here with its context. The antigen is undetermined. In germline, CDR1 is PRHDT, CDR2 FYEKMQ (reference sequence). With 6 bases removed from V and 2 bases from J, the gap between germline ends came to 4 bases. This CDR3 has 11 residues. The data were taken from a study of T-cell reconstitution after alpha-beta-depleted transplantation in children. It was with unique molecular identifiers that the TCRbeta library was prepared. TCRdb called the PCR reads again in MiXCR, with one record for every CDR3 protein. The data show approximately 110,000 distinct CDR3 sequences, under 30% seen once. Findings of the study overall: There were reportedly several hundred expanded graft clones from which alpha-beta T cells came about two months after transplant. The main origin of T-cell counts and diversity one year after transplant was newly produced T cells. There were some patients whose high TCRbeta diversity at day 60 came from surviving recipient T cells and thymic progenitors.

Sequenced here: PBMCs, mostly from graft donor cells, sampled 180 days after TCRalphabeta/CD19-depleted stem cell transplant. The TCR originated in a male patient aged 2-9 years who had a stem cell transplant for chronic granulomatous disease, so the T cells may come from the graft donor. The chain recombines TRBV13 with TRBJ1-1; the D is unclear. For the CDR3, the DNA is TGTGCCAGCAGACCCAACACTGAAGCTTTCTTT. Amino acids: CASRPNTEAFF.